Sequencing of this T cell receptor (beta chain) was carried out in a study of blood T cell repertoires in COVID-19 (TCRdb year 2020). With respect to the entire study: Samples covering the acute and convalescent phases of COVID-19 were provided by collaborators in the United States, Italy and Spain. The prospective study material was composed of cDNA or gDNA derived from T cells, B-cell-depleted T cells, or PBMCs. Subjects who had been exposed to COVID-19, were actively infected with it, or had recovered from it provided the deeply sampled blood TCRbeta repertoires that made up the dataset. A freely available public database, intended as a resource for researchers studying the immune response to SARS-CoV-2, is where the repertoires were released. The samples were drawn from the first 160 participants of the ongoing ImmuneRACE study and from 950 to 1,500 subjects provided by 6 global collaborators. Sample metadata almost always included a de-identified subject ID, COVID-19 status, age in years and sex. Where HLA class I and class II types were available, the types were taken from metadata supplied by the sample provider, not from assay-based typing.

A distance of 16 bases separates the germline ends of V and J, which lose 2 bases and 0 bases respectively. Including the terminal cysteine and phenylalanine, the CDR3 comprises 18 residues. Only the CDR3 DNA stays, 54 bases, in frame from base 1. From a lookup of the germline V gene, CDR1 and CDR2 are LGHNA and YNFKEQ. Whole blood was collected in K2EDTA tubes by collaborating institutions according to the institutions' own protocols. Collaborator samples were shipped for TCRbeta analysis as frozen whole blood, isolated PBMCs, or DNA extracted from either sample type. On this clone: The antigen it recognizes is unknown. No base quality values were provided; no much bigger clone lies one nucleotide off.

The full study reports these points: How much clinical and demographic metadata was included differed by source and by participant, and the metadata was provided uncurated.

The immunoSEQ Assay, a bias-controlled multiplex PCR, was used to amplify TCRbeta CDR3 regions from genomic DNA. In the source study's methods: Within the assay, amplification of reference gene primers was used to estimate how many nucleated cells each sample contained. To quantify the absolute abundance of each unique TCRbeta CDR3 rearrangement, sequence reads were collapsed and filtered. For each sample, productive Simpson clonality was calculated as the square root of Simpson's diversity index across productive rearrangements. TCRdb took over this immuneACCESS table, retaining in-frame rearrangements with V and J assigned. Such tables are incomplete; in checked studies, under half of the missing clones stem from an unresolved V gene, and the remainder is unexplained. The DNA gave D and trimming, while V, J and clone size come from that table. Recorded for this sample are roughly 39,000 clones; 87% of them occurred a single time. Nearly 25% of the sample rests with the top ten.

Recombination joined TRBV4-2 with TRBJ2-2; possibly the D gene is TRBD1, per 5 matching bases. The sequence derives from a man between 50 and 59 years old with active or convalescent COVID-19. Material for sequencing was peripheral blood. The nucleotides read TGTGCCAGCAGCCAATATATCCTCAGGGCACCGAACACCGGGGAGCTGTTTTTT. This translates into CASSQYILRAPNTGELFF.